The T cell receptor (beta chain) described here comes from a study of T cell changes during pregnancy in multiple sclerosis. By proportion, this clone is medium-sized. Libraries were prepared by immunoSEQ multiplex PCR; TCRdb keeps only in-frame clonotypes and omits some of them. The repertoire consists of tens of thousands of clones, with 91% occurring once and the leading ten covering over 5%. The origin of this receptor is a female donor with multiple sclerosis, enrolled in a pregnancy study. The sample here was CD8+ T cells from peripheral blood mononuclear cells, taken in the second trimester of pregnancy.

CDR3 coding DNA: TGTGCCAGCGCCCTCGAGGACACCGGGGAGCTGTTTTTT. Residues: CASALEDTGELFF. The chain is built from TRBV6-4 and TRBJ2-2; D unresolved. Germline V gene data show CDR1 as MRHNA and CDR2 as SNTAGT. V gave up 8 bases and J gave up 3 bases, with 10 bases separating them. The CDR3 loop spans 13 amino acids.